The 26 T cell receptor beta chains given below trace back to one sample, sequenced in a study of cytomegalovirus exposure and HLA in healthy donors. It was with 60 Vbeta and 13 Jbeta primers that the PCR ran. The table came from immunoSEQ multiplex PCR; TCRdb's copy has only in-frame clones and leaves some out. The sample lists 130,000 to 150,000 clones, over 60% seen once, with around 0.7% in the top ten. Sequenced input: PBMCs. These receptors came from a male donor in good health and CMV-seronegative.

This rearrangement joins TRBV13 to TRBJ1-2; 8 nucleotides line up with TRBD1. The germline V gene has CDR1 PRHDT and CDR2 FYEKMQ (reference sequence). The CDR3 runs 15 residues. The trim removed 1 base at V and 7 bases at J, leaving 8 bases unmatched. Here the CDR3 reads CASSLAGGQGGGYTF. CDR3 coding DNA: TGTGCCAGCAGCTTAGCCGGTGGACAGGGAGGTGGCTACACCTTC.

The chain uses TRBV7-8 and TRBJ2-7; a possible D gene is TRBD2 (6 bases). CDR3 length: 16 residues. Germline V gene sequence: CDR1 SGHVS, CDR2 FQNEAQ. The V gene lost 1 base and the J gene lost 1 base, with 14 bases spanning the gap. The chain's CDR3 is CASSLGQGGWSYEQYF. The DNA of the CDR3 is TGTGCCAGCAGCTTAGGGCAGGGAGGATGGTCCTACGAGCAGTACTTC.

This sequence joins TRBV18 and TRBJ2-7, with 7 bases lining up with TRBD2. The junction had 7 bases not matched to a gene; V was cut back by 3 bases and J by 5 bases. The CDR3 loop spans 14 amino acids. The V gene's germline CDR1 is KGHSH and CDR2 LQKENI. The CDR3 sequence: CASSPGRVVDEQYF. The DNA of the CDR3 is TGTGCCAGCTCACCTGGGAGGGTCGTGGACGAGCAGTACTTC.

V gene TRBV11-3 combines with J gene TRBJ2-5; 7 bases agree with TRBD1. The CDR3 runs to 17 residues. The germline gives CDR1 SGHNT, CDR2 YENEEA. The junction had 14 bases not matched to a gene; V was cut back by 5 bases and J by 2 bases. The CDR3 DNA reads as TGTGCCAGCAGCCCAAGGACAGGCCAGCTCTTTCAAGAGACCCAGTACTTC. As protein: CASSPRTGQLFQETQYF.

Details on this clone: The conserved final phenylalanine or tryptophan is absent from the CDR3, which likely points to a read error. J is TRBJ1-1 and V is TRBV7-6; TRBD1 matches at 7 bases. Germline assignment: CDR1 SGHVS and CDR2 FNYEAQ. The CDR3 is 14 residues long. J was trimmed by 0 bases and V by 7 bases; bases with no gene match: 5. The CDR3 coding sequence is TGTGCCAGCACCACGGGACAGATGAACACTGAAGCTTTCCTT. It is translated as CASTTGQMNTEAFL.

The V and J genes are TRBV6-4 and TRBJ2-3; 11 bases fit TRBD2. With V trimmed by 5 bases and J by 3 bases, 4 bases remained unmatched. CDR1 MRHNA and CDR2 SNTAGT come from the germline V gene. The CDR3 extends over 15 amino acids. The CDR3 here is CASSHSGGATDTQYF. The CDR3 DNA sequence: TGTGCCAGCAGTCATAGCGGGGGGGCAACAGATACGCAGTATTTT.

The J gene is TRBJ1-2, the V gene TRBV7-7, with D maybe TRBD1 (5 bases). This CDR3 is 13 amino acids long. Germline V gene data show CDR1 as SSHAT and CDR2 as FNYEAQ (reference sequence). Trimming left V 1 base short and J 6 bases short, with 9 bases between. The CDR3 bases are TGTGCCAGCAGCTTAGGCAGGGAGGATGGCTACACCTTC. It is translated as CASSLGREDGYTF.

This rearrangement joins TRBV7-8 to TRBJ2-6; tentatively, D is TRBD1 (6 bases). CDR1 SGHVS and CDR2 FQNEAQ come from the germline V gene. This CDR3 contains 16 residues. Trimming stripped 4 bases from V and 2 bases from J, with 12 bases between. The CDR3: CASSSKTGTGANVLTF. DNA of the CDR3: TGTGCCAGCAGCTCTAAGACAGGAACTGGGGCCAACGTCCTGACTTTC. Using reference TRBV7-8 and TRBJ2-6 for the parts outside the CDR3, the full variable domain is GAGVSQSPRYKVAKRGQDVALRCDPISGHVSLFWYQQALGQGPEFLTYFQNEAQLDKSGLPSDRFFAERPEGSVSTLKIQRTQQEDSAVYLCASSSKTGTGANVLTFGAGSRLTVL.

The CDR3 sequence: CASRQTGITEAFF. CDR3 DNA: TGTGCCAGCAGGCAGACAGGGATTACTGAAGCTTTCTTT. The chain uses TRBV16 and TRBJ1-1; 7 bases are shared with TRBD1. V dropped 6 bases and J dropped 5; count of bases not matched to a gene: 6. From germline, CDR1 is KGHSY and CDR2 FQNENV. The CDR3 loop spans 13 amino acids.

The chain carries TRBV2 and TRBJ1-5; D gene uncertain. The CDR3 loop spans 11 amino acids. Germline CDR1 SNHLY, CDR2 FYNNEI. V was cut by 6 bases and J by 9 bases, with 9 bases left in between. CDR3 in amino acids: CASSARGPQHF. The CDR3 region has the DNA TGTGCCAGCAGCGCCCGCGGGCCCCAGCATTTT.

DNA of the CDR3: TGTGCCAGCAGTGAAGTGACAGGATACGAGCAGTACTTC. It specifies CASSEVTGYEQYF. The V and J genes are TRBV2 and TRBJ2-5; D might be TRBD1 (6 bases). The J call may be mistaken, given a closer DNA end match to TRBJ2-7. Germline V gives CDR1 SNHLY, CDR2 FYNNEI. The CDR3 has 13 residues.

This chain uses TRBV5-1 with TRBJ2-2, with 7 bases fitting TRBD1. The CDR3 contains 17 residues. Germline V gene sequence: CDR1 SGHRS, CDR2 YFSETQ. The V and J ends lost 2 bases and 4 bases, in that order; junction bases with no gene match: 11. For the CDR3, the DNA is TGCGCCAGCAGCTTTATCCTCCGGGACAGAGTCACCGGGGAGCTGTTTTTT. As protein: CASSFILRDRVTGELFF.

This clone showed up just a few times. V is TRBV30 and J is TRBJ1-6; D gene ambiguous. Germline CDR1 GTSNPN, CDR2 SVGIG (reference sequence). Trimming cost V 0 bases and J 3 bases, with 15 bases left between them. The CDR3 contains 17 residues. This chain's CDR3 is CAWSVWPIHIYNSPLHF. The CDR3 DNA reads TGTGCCTGGAGTGTATGGCCAATACACATCTATAATTCACCCCTCCACTTT.

V is TRBV15 and J is TRBJ2-5; D might be TRBD2 (5 bases). The DNA end is a closer match to TRBJ2-7, so the J assignment may be wrong. Germline-derived CDR1 and CDR2 are LNHNV and YYDKDF (reference sequence). This CDR3 is built from 14 residues. The CDR3 here is CATSRGGLSYEQYF. The CDR3 nucleotides read TGTGCCACCAGCAGAGGCGGACTTTCCTACGAGCAGTACTTC.

The sample holds a few counts of this clone. This CDR3 reads CASSVAWGGPMNTEAFF. In DNA form, the CDR3 reads TGTGCCAGCTCTGTAGCATGGGGAGGACCGATGAACACTGAAGCTTTCTTT. V gene TRBV28 combines with J gene TRBJ1-1; D is ambiguous. The germline CDR1 and CDR2 sequences are MDHEN and SYDVKM. The CDR3 runs 17 residues. Trimming left V 8 bases short and J 0 bases short, with 22 bases between.

The CDR3 reads CASSSRTSGRQETQYF. Written as DNA, the CDR3 is TGTGCCAGCAGCTCTAGGACTAGCGGGAGGCAAGAGACCCAGTACTTC. The chain uses TRBV5-4 and TRBJ2-5; TRBD2 aligns across 14 bases. J was trimmed by 2 bases and V by 3 bases; bases with no gene match: 3. This CDR3 has 16 amino acids. Germline assignment: CDR1 SGHNT and CDR2 YYREEE (reference sequence).

J is TRBJ2-3 and V is TRBV2; TRBD2 matches at 9 bases. CDR1 is SNHLY and CDR2 is FYNNEI in the germline V gene. The CDR3 sequence is 18 residues long. J gave up 1 base and V 4 bases, and 12 bases lay outside the gene matches. The CDR3 DNA is TGTGCCAGCAGTGTTCCAAGCGGGGGGCGGGGGGGCACAGATACGCAGTATTTT. It encodes CASSVPSGGRGGTDTQYF.

The J gene is TRBJ1-1, the V gene TRBV6-5; 7 positions match TRBD1. The CDR3 has 12 residues. The V gene end was trimmed by 5 bases and the J gene end by 7 bases; junction bases not matched to a gene: 4. Per germline, CDR1 MNHEY and CDR2 SVGAGI. CDR3 sequence (DNA): TGTGCCAGCAGTAGAGGACAGGTTGAAGCTTTCTTT. As protein: CASSRGQVEAFF.

The chain has TRBV27 and TRBJ1-2; 7 nucleotides line up with TRBD1. The ends lost 4 bases at V and 4 bases at J; junction bases unmatched: 3. Germline CDR1 is MNHEY and CDR2 is SMNVEV (reference sequence). CDR3 length: 13 residues. The DNA for the CDR3 is TGTGCCAGCAGTTATACAGGGGTCTATGGCTACACCTTC. Its protein is CASSYTGVYGYTF.

The CDR3 sequence is CASSYRLFYGYTF. In nucleotides, the CDR3 is TGTGCCAGCAGTTACCGACTTTTTTATGGCTACACCTTC. The V gene is TRBV6-5, the J gene TRBJ1-2; D unclear. CDR1 is MNHEY and CDR2 is SVGAGI in the germline V gene. V was pared by 2 bases and J by 5 bases, with 9 bases between. The CDR3 spans 13 residues.

The chain has TRBV6-1 and TRBJ1-1; 11 bases agree with TRBD1. Losses at the gene ends were 3 bases for V and 0 bases for J; bases not matched to a gene: 6. This CDR3 is 17 amino acids long. CDR1 is MNHNS and CDR2 is SASEGT in the germline V gene. CDR3 coding DNA: TGTGCCAGCAGTGATTGGGGACAGGGGGGGTTGAACACTGAAGCTTTCTTT. This codes for CASSDWGQGGLNTEAFF.

This clone appeared a single time. The J gene is TRBJ2-2, the V gene TRBV25-1; a possible D gene is TRBD1 (6 bases). The CDR3 extends over 15 amino acids. Germline V gives CDR1 MGHDK, CDR2 SYGVNS. V lost 4 bases and J lost 1, with 10 bases in between. CDR3 in amino acids: CASSGQGQNTGELFF. The CDR3 region has the DNA TGTGCCAGCAGTGGTCAGGGACAGAACACCGGGGAGCTGTTTTTT.

With respect to this clone: Additional DNA sequences in this sample encode the identical CDR3. The chain combines TRBV5-4 with TRBJ2-5, with D maybe TRBD1 (5 bases). Trimming cost V 0 bases and J 1 base, with 7 bases left between them. Germline values: CDR1 SGHNT, CDR2 YYREEE (reference sequence). The CDR3 length is 14 residues. The CDR3 region has the DNA TGTGCCAGCAGCTTGGCAAGGGGCCAAGAGACCCAGTACTTC. Residues: CASSLARGQETQYF.

The chain carries TRBV7-2 and TRBJ2-7; TRBD1 matches at 9 bases. Germline CDR1 is SGHTA and CDR2 is FQGNSA. The CDR3 covers 14 residues. Losses at the gene ends were 5 bases for V and 6 bases for J; bases not matched to a gene: 8. This chain's CDR3 is CASSLGGQGVEQYF. As DNA, the CDR3 is TGTGCCAGCAGCCTAGGGGGACAGGGAGTCGAGCAGTACTTC.

The chain carries TRBV7-2 and TRBJ1-1; a possible D gene is TRBD1 (5 bases). Between the trimmed V and J ends, which lost 5 bases and 4 bases, there was a span of 17 bases. The CDR3 is made up of 15 amino acids. Germline values: CDR1 SGHTA, CDR2 FQGNSA. The CDR3 DNA reads as TGTGCCAGCAGCCCAGACCGTCGGGGGGGCACTGAAGCTTTCTTT. Translating it yields CASSPDRRGGTEAFF.

The V and J genes are TRBV6-1 and TRBJ2-7; 10 bases are shared with TRBD2. The trim removed 7 bases at V and 0 bases at J, leaving 3 bases unmatched. CDR1 is MNHNS, CDR2 SASEGT, per germline. The CDR3 has 14 residues. CDR3 nucleotide sequence: TGTGCCAGCAACCAGCGGGAGGGCTCCTACGAGCAGTACTTC. Amino acid sequence: CASNQREGSYEQYF.